A selection of T cell receptor beta chains follows, all from one sample in a study of beta chain features in type 1 diabetes. Measured with immunoSEQ multiplex PCR; TCRdb has only the in-frame clones, and not every one. The data contain about 44,000 clones, roughly 70% of them singletons. The source material was Tregs from blood. The source is a woman between 18 and 29 years old with type 1 diabetes. The CDR3 runs from the conserved cysteine through the conserved F or W. Each record gives: J gene, D gene, V gene, clone size, CDR3 protein, CDR3 DNA. The D gene is left open where the match is weak. Size tells how often a clone was seen (once, few, many) or the class of an expanded clone, and some rows leave it out.

j_call: TRBJ2-7; d_call: -; v_call: TRBV7-9; clone_size: -; cdr3_aa: CASSLIPLTGLSGEQYF; cdr3_nt: TGTGCCAGCAGCTTAATCCCCCTTACAGGCCTCAGTGGGGAGCAGTACTTC
j_call: TRBJ2-5; d_call: -; v_call: TRBV28; clone_size: -; cdr3_aa: CASSFGHQETQYF; cdr3_nt: TGTGCCAGCAGTTTTGGGCACCAAGAGACCCAGTACTTC
j_call: TRBJ1-5; d_call: TRBD1; v_call: TRBV18; clone_size: -; cdr3_aa: CASSRGQGSGGNQPQHF; cdr3_nt: TGTGCCAGCTCACGTGGACAGGGTTCGGGTGGCAATCAGCCCCAGCATTTT
j_call: TRBJ2-1; d_call: -; v_call: TRBV14; clone_size: -; cdr3_aa: CASSQEPQWGAGYNNEQFF; cdr3_nt: TGTGCCAGCAGCCAAGAGCCCCAATGGGGTGCGGGGTATAACAATGAGCAGTTCTTC
j_call: TRBJ1-3; d_call: -; v_call: TRBV7-6; clone_size: -; cdr3_aa: CASSLAIGVSGNTIYF; cdr3_nt: TGTGCCAGCAGCTTAGCTATCGGGGTCTCTGGAAACACCATATATTTT
j_call: TRBJ2-3; d_call: -; v_call: TRBV5-1; clone_size: -; cdr3_aa: CASSLGRVTDTQYF; cdr3_nt: TGCGCCAGCAGCTTGGGCAGGGTAACAGATACGCAGTATTTT
j_call: TRBJ2-3; d_call: TRBD1; v_call: TRBV4-3; clone_size: -; cdr3_aa: CASSQDLTGPISTDTQYF; cdr3_nt: TGCGCCAGCAGCCAAGATCTGACAGGGCCCATTAGCACAGATACGCAGTATTTT
j_call: TRBJ2-5; d_call: -; v_call: TRBV7-2; clone_size: -; cdr3_aa: CASSFQGIWETQYF; cdr3_nt: TGTGCCAGCAGCTTTCAGGGAATCTGGGAGACCCAGTACTTC
j_call: TRBJ2-7; d_call: TRBD2; v_call: TRBV29-1; clone_size: -; cdr3_aa: CSVGGGSIYEQYF; cdr3_nt: TGCAGCGTTGGGGGCGGGAGTATCTACGAGCAGTACTTC
j_call: TRBJ2-7; d_call: -; v_call: TRBV28; clone_size: -; cdr3_aa: CASSPAYERYF; cdr3_nt: TGTGCCAGCAGTCCGGCCTACGAGCGGTACTTC
j_call: TRBJ2-3; d_call: -; v_call: TRBV2; clone_size: -; cdr3_aa: CASRVSGPTDTQYF; cdr3_nt: TGTGCCAGCAGGGTTAGCGGACCGACAGATACGCAGTATTTT
j_call: TRBJ2-2; d_call: -; v_call: TRBV28; clone_size: medium-sized; cdr3_aa: CASTLSRLLAGELFF; cdr3_nt: TGTGCCAGCACCCTCTCCCGACTCCTAGCCGGGGAGCTGTTTTTT
j_call: TRBJ2-1; d_call: TRBD2; v_call: TRBV25-1; clone_size: -; cdr3_aa: CASSEDDGRAGEQFF; cdr3_nt: TGTGCCAGCAGTGAAGACGACGGGAGGGCCGGTGAGCAGTTCTTC
j_call: TRBJ1-1; d_call: -; v_call: TRBV5-1; clone_size: -; cdr3_aa: CASSGWGAEAFF; cdr3_nt: TGCGCCAGCTCGGGCTGGGGGGCTGAAGCTTTCTTT
j_call: TRBJ2-1; d_call: -; v_call: TRBV10-3; clone_size: few; cdr3_aa: CAISEGPGDERQFF; cdr3_nt: TGTGCCATCAGTGAGGGGCCAGGGGATGAAAGGCAGTTCTTC
j_call: TRBJ1-6; d_call: TRBD1; v_call: TRBV10-3; clone_size: once; cdr3_aa: CAMARDREGNSPLHF; cdr3_nt: TGTGCCATGGCCCGGGACAGGGAGGGTAATTCACCCCTCCACTTT
j_call: TRBJ2-2; d_call: TRBD1; v_call: TRBV19; clone_size: -; cdr3_aa: CASRAGGADTGELFF; cdr3_nt: TGTGCCAGTCGGGCAGGGGGCGCGGACACCGGGGAGCTGTTTTTT
j_call: TRBJ2-7; d_call: TRBD1; v_call: TRBV7-2; clone_size: -; cdr3_aa: CASSRQGIEQYF; cdr3_nt: TGTGCCAGCAGTAGACAGGGAATCGAGCAGTACTTC
j_call: TRBJ2-3; d_call: TRBD2; v_call: TRBV9; clone_size: -; cdr3_aa: CASSVELAGRSTDTQYF; cdr3_nt: TGTGCCAGCAGCGTAGAACTAGCGGGGCGCAGCACAGATACGCAGTATTTT
j_call: TRBJ2-3; d_call: TRBD2; v_call: TRBV10-3; clone_size: -; cdr3_aa: CAIRGLAGAIDTQYF; cdr3_nt: TGTGCCATCAGGGGACTAGCGGGGGCTATTGATACGCAGTATTTT
j_call: TRBJ1-1; d_call: -; v_call: TRBV28; clone_size: -; cdr3_aa: CASREEGSEAFF; cdr3_nt: TGTGCCAGCAGAGAAGAGGGTTCTGAAGCTTTCTTT
j_call: TRBJ1-2; d_call: -; v_call: TRBV18; clone_size: few; cdr3_aa: CASSPMRGYTF; cdr3_nt: TGTGCCAGCTCACCAATGCGTGGCTACACCTTC
j_call: TRBJ2-5; d_call: -; v_call: TRBV18; clone_size: few; cdr3_aa: CASSLGNRAIQETQYF; cdr3_nt: TGTGCCAGCTCACTGGGGAACAGGGCTATCCAAGAGACCCAGTACTTC
j_call: TRBJ2-3; d_call: TRBD1; v_call: TRBV7-9; clone_size: -; cdr3_aa: CASSLGGRGRNTQYF; cdr3_nt: TGTGCCAGCAGCTTAGGAGGCAGGGGGCGAAATACGCAGTATTTT
j_call: TRBJ2-4; d_call: -; v_call: TRBV27; clone_size: -; cdr3_aa: CASSPDRLAKNIQYF; cdr3_nt: TGTGCCAGCAGTCCCGACAGGTTAGCCAAAAACATTCAGTACTTC
j_call: TRBJ2-3; d_call: TRBD2; v_call: TRBV7-9; clone_size: few; cdr3_aa: CASSLSGIEADTQYF; cdr3_nt: TGTGCCAGCAGCTTAAGCGGGATAGAGGCAGATACGCAGTATTTT
j_call: TRBJ2-3; d_call: -; v_call: TRBV29-1; clone_size: few; cdr3_aa: CSNRDPTDTQYF; cdr3_nt: TGCAGCAACAGGGACCCCACAGATACGCAGTATTTT
j_call: TRBJ1-1; d_call: TRBD1; v_call: TRBV6-1; clone_size: few; cdr3_aa: CASSQGTVNTEAFF; cdr3_nt: TGTGCCAGCAGTCAAGGGACAGTGAACACTGAAGCTTTCTTT
j_call: TRBJ2-5; d_call: TRBD1; v_call: TRBV11-2; clone_size: -; cdr3_aa: CASSLAGQGWETQYF; cdr3_nt: TGTGCCAGCAGCTTAGCCGGACAGGGGTGGGAGACCCAGTACTTC
j_call: TRBJ2-5; d_call: -; v_call: TRBV6-5; clone_size: -; cdr3_aa: CASSYRGQETQYF; cdr3_nt: TGTGCCAGCAGTTACAGGGGGCAAGAGACCCAGTACTTC
j_call: TRBJ2-6; d_call: -; v_call: TRBV18; clone_size: once; cdr3_aa: CASSPRSTGSSGANVLTF; cdr3_nt: TGTGCCAGCTCACCACGATCGACAGGCTCCTCTGGGGCCAACGTCCTGACTTTC
j_call: TRBJ1-1; d_call: -; v_call: TRBV18; clone_size: once; cdr3_aa: CASSSNPVLEAFF; cdr3_nt: TGTGCCAGCTCATCCAACCCGGTGCTTGAAGCTTTCTTT
j_call: TRBJ2-7; d_call: TRBD1; v_call: TRBV18; clone_size: -; cdr3_aa: CASSPWTGDEQYF; cdr3_nt: TGTGCCAGCTCACCGTGGACAGGGGATGAGCAGTACTTC
j_call: TRBJ1-2; d_call: -; v_call: TRBV18; clone_size: -; cdr3_aa: CASSPESDSGYTF; cdr3_nt: TGTGCCAGCTCACCCGAATCGGACAGCGGCTACACCTTC
j_call: TRBJ2-1; d_call: -; v_call: TRBV2; clone_size: -; cdr3_aa: CASGGLARNEQFF; cdr3_nt: TGTGCCAGCGGAGGGCTAGCTCGCAATGAGCAGTTCTTC
j_call: TRBJ2-1; d_call: TRBD2; v_call: TRBV5-1; clone_size: -; cdr3_aa: CASTPLAGGRSSYNEQFF; cdr3_nt: TGCGCCAGCACCCCGTTAGCGGGGGGACGAAGCTCCTACAATGAGCAGTTCTTC
j_call: TRBJ2-7; d_call: -; v_call: TRBV30; clone_size: -; cdr3_aa: CAWSVARYEQYF; cdr3_nt: TGTGCCTGGAGTGTAGCGAGGTACGAGCAGTACTTC
j_call: TRBJ1-2; d_call: TRBD1; v_call: TRBV10-3; clone_size: -; cdr3_aa: CAISEFDRGNYGYTF; cdr3_nt: TGTGCCATCAGTGAATTCGACAGGGGGAACTATGGCTACACCTTC
j_call: TRBJ2-7; d_call: -; v_call: TRBV4-2; clone_size: -; cdr3_aa: CASSPGHYEQYF; cdr3_nt: TGTGCCAGCAGCCCGGGTCACTACGAGCAGTACTTC
j_call: TRBJ2-1; d_call: TRBD2; v_call: TRBV7-2; clone_size: -; cdr3_aa: CASSFWSGRTYNEQFF; cdr3_nt: TGTGCCAGCAGCTTTTGGAGCGGGAGGACCTACAATGAGCAGTTCTTC
j_call: TRBJ2-5; d_call: -; v_call: TRBV6-5; clone_size: few; cdr3_aa: CASSYGGGQETQYF; cdr3_nt: TGTGCCAGCAGTTACGGGGGCGGTCAAGAGACCCAGTACTTC
j_call: TRBJ2-7; d_call: TRBD2; v_call: TRBV6-6; clone_size: -; cdr3_aa: CASSFPLTSGPYEQYF; cdr3_nt: TGTGCCAGCAGTTTCCCATTGACTAGCGGTCCCTACGAGCAGTACTTC
j_call: TRBJ2-1; d_call: TRBD2; v_call: TRBV6-5; clone_size: -; cdr3_aa: CASSYGLAGTNEQFF; cdr3_nt: TGTGCCAGCAGTTACGGTCTAGCGGGGACCAATGAGCAGTTCTTC
j_call: TRBJ1-6; d_call: -; v_call: TRBV15; clone_size: -; cdr3_aa: CATSRQEQGHNSPLHF; cdr3_nt: TGTGCCACCAGCAGGCAGGAGCAGGGCCATAATTCACCCCTCCACTTT
j_call: TRBJ2-3; d_call: -; v_call: TRBV7-7; clone_size: few; cdr3_aa: CASSPRAGGTRTDTQYF; cdr3_nt: TGTGCCAGCAGCCCAAGAGCTGGCGGGACTCGCACAGATACGCAGTATTTT
j_call: TRBJ2-7; d_call: TRBD2; v_call: TRBV7-8; clone_size: -; cdr3_aa: CASSTRDLAGDLRQYF; cdr3_nt: TGTGCCAGCAGCACGAGAGACCTAGCGGGTGACCTCCGGCAGTACTTC
j_call: TRBJ2-3; d_call: TRBD2; v_call: TRBV28; clone_size: -; cdr3_aa: CASSALGTSGSTDTQYF; cdr3_nt: TGTGCCAGCAGTGCTCTTGGGACTAGCGGTAGCACAGATACGCAGTATTTT
j_call: TRBJ2-1; d_call: -; v_call: TRBV7-2; clone_size: few; cdr3_aa: CASSAETYNEQFF; cdr3_nt: TGTGCCAGCAGCGCCGAGACTTACAATGAGCAGTTCTTC
j_call: TRBJ2-1; d_call: -; v_call: TRBV5-1; clone_size: few; cdr3_aa: CASSFLRGDYNEQFF; cdr3_nt: TGCGCCAGCAGCTTTCTTCGCGGGGACTACAATGAGCAGTTCTTC
j_call: TRBJ2-6; d_call: -; v_call: TRBV23-1; clone_size: once; cdr3_aa: CASRPPGTSEAGANVLTF; cdr3_nt: TGCGCCAGCAGGCCGCCAGGGACTTCAGAGGCGGGGGCCAACGTCCTGACTTTC
j_call: TRBJ2-2; d_call: TRBD2; v_call: TRBV29-1; clone_size: -; cdr3_aa: CSVSRTSNTGELFF; cdr3_nt: TGCAGCGTGAGTAGGACTAGCAACACCGGGGAGCTGTTTTTT
j_call: TRBJ1-2; d_call: -; v_call: TRBV7-2; clone_size: few; cdr3_aa: CASSLRRGSTGYTF; cdr3_nt: TGTGCCAGCAGCTTACGCCGGGGTAGTACGGGCTACACCTTC
j_call: TRBJ1-1; d_call: -; v_call: TRBV29-1; clone_size: -; cdr3_aa: CSGTGTQTFTEAFF; cdr3_nt: TGCAGCGGTACCGGGACACAAACCTTCACTGAAGCTTTCTTT
j_call: TRBJ2-7; d_call: TRBD2; v_call: TRBV5-4; clone_size: -; cdr3_aa: CASSRTGGLEREQYF; cdr3_nt: TGTGCCAGCAGCCGGACGGGGGGACTAGAACGCGAGCAGTACTTC
j_call: TRBJ1-2; d_call: -; v_call: TRBV5-4; clone_size: -; cdr3_aa: CASSLEGNYGYTF; cdr3_nt: TGTGCCAGCAGCTTGGAGGGGAACTATGGCTACACCTTC
j_call: TRBJ2-7; d_call: TRBD1; v_call: TRBV30; clone_size: few; cdr3_aa: CAWHRDRDYEQYF; cdr3_nt: TGTGCCTGGCACCGGGACAGGGACTACGAGCAGTACTTC
j_call: TRBJ1-6; d_call: -; v_call: TRBV7-9; clone_size: -; cdr3_aa: CASRDTGFNSPLHF; cdr3_nt: TGTGCCAGCAGAGATACAGGGTTTAATTCACCCCTCCACTTT
j_call: TRBJ1-5; d_call: -; v_call: TRBV7-2; clone_size: -; cdr3_aa: CASSRGGAPFNQPQHF; cdr3_nt: TGTGCCAGCAGCCGGGGGGGGGCCCCCTTCAATCAGCCCCAGCATTTT